These 26 T cell receptor beta chains share one sample of origin, sequenced in a study of blood T cell repertoires in COVID-19. The data were produced by immunoSEQ multiplex PCR, yet TCRdb's version contains in-frame clones alone and is incomplete. This table has 200,000 to 250,000 clones, approximately 83% appearing once. Specimen: peripheral blood. These receptor sequences come from a woman aged 45-65 years with acute or convalescent COVID-19.

The genes are TRBV4-1 and TRBJ2-2; 8 bases fit TRBD2. This CDR3 contains 17 residues. Germline V lookup: CDR1 MGHRA, CDR2 YSYEKL. The V gene end was trimmed by 1 base and the J gene end by 1 base; junction bases not matched to a gene: 5. The CDR3 nucleotides are TGCGCCAGCAGCCAAGGACTAGCGAGAAAGAACACCGGGGAGCTGTTTTTT. Encoded protein: CASSQGLARKNTGELFF.

The chain couples TRBV5-1 to TRBJ1-1; D is unresolved. V lost 0 bases and J 1 base, leaving 10 bases between the germline ends. The CDR3 sequence is 15 residues long. Germline CDR1 reads SGHRS; CDR2 reads YFSETQ. The DNA of the CDR3 is TGCGCCAGCAGCTTGGGCTGGGCCGAGAACACTGAAGCTTTCTTT. Residues: CASSLGWAENTEAFF.

The chain recombines TRBV7-8 with TRBJ1-3; D may be TRBD1 (5 bases). V was shortened by 1 base and J by 1 base, with 26 bases between the two germline ends. The CDR3 length is 21 residues. From germline, CDR1 is SGHVS and CDR2 FQNEAQ. The DNA of the CDR3 is TGTGCCAGCAGCTTAGTGGACCTCTATACCACCGGGACTCCGTCTGGAAACACCATATATTTT. This translates into CASSLVDLYTTGTPSGNTIYF.

J is TRBJ2-3 and V is TRBV5-8; TRBD2 aligns across 10 bases. V lost 4 bases to trimming and J lost 4 bases; unmatched junction nucleotides: 12. The CDR3 runs to 17 residues. Germline CDR1 reads SGHTS; CDR2 reads YDEGEE. The chain's CDR3 is CASSAYLAGDGSDTQYF. The DNA of the CDR3 is TGTGCCAGCAGCGCCTATCTAGCGGGAGATGGGTCAGATACGCAGTATTTT.

The chain joins TRBV28 to TRBJ2-3, with 7 bases matching TRBD2. The V segment lost 6 bases and the J segment 1 base; nucleotides outside the gene matches: 4. CDR1 and CDR2 (germline): MDHEN, SYDVKM. The CDR3 is 14 residues long. CDR3 sequence: CASSVRGGTDTQYF. CDR3 DNA sequence: TGTGCCAGCAGCGTTCGGGGGGGCACAGATACGCAGTATTTT. The entire variable domain, with the rest obtained from reference TRBV28 and TRBJ2-3, is as follows: DVKVTQSSRYLVKRTGEKVFLECVQDMDHENMFWYRQDPGLGLRLIYFSYDVKMKEKGDIPEGYSVSREKKERFSLILESASTNQTSMYLCASSVRGGTDTQYFGPGTRLTVL.

The chain carries TRBV2 and TRBJ2-2, with a weak D call TRBD1 (6 bases). Trimming pared 5 bases from V and 7 bases from J, leaving 11 bases between. The CDR3 has 13 amino acids. Germline V gene sequence: CDR1 SNHLY, CDR2 FYNNEI. The CDR3 DNA reads as TGTGCCAGCAGTACACAGGGCCACGGGGAGCTGTTTTTT. This translates into CASSTQGHGELFF.

The chain employs TRBV3-1 (or the pseudogene TRBV3-2) and TRBJ2-7; 8 bases are a match to TRBD2. The CDR3 extends over 15 amino acids. Germline V gives CDR1 LGHDT, CDR2 YNNKEL (reference sequence). After removal of 4 bases from V and 2 bases from J, the junction contained 7 bases not matched to a gene. CDR3 DNA sequence: TGTGCCAGCAGCCCCCCCCCAGCGGGAGCCTACGAGCAGTACTTC. It encodes CASSPPPAGAYEQYF.

The chain combines TRBV6-5 with TRBJ1-1; D is unresolved. The germline gives CDR1 MNHEY, CDR2 SVGAGI. There are 13 residues in the CDR3. With 2 bases removed from V and 1 base from J, the gap between germline ends came to 5 bases. CDR3 protein: CASSYRQNTEAFF. CDR3 nucleotide sequence: TGTGCCAGCAGTTACAGACAGAACACTGAAGCTTTCTTT.

The chain uses TRBV7-2 and TRBJ2-7, with a tentative D call TRBD2 (6 bases). The V end was cut by 5 bases, the J end by 4 bases, with 15 bases between. The CDR3 runs 14 residues. CDR1 and CDR2 from the germline V gene are SGHTA and FQGNSA. The CDR3 DNA reads TGTGCCAGCAGCCCGGGCGGGGCTTGGTACGAGCAGTACTTC. Translation: CASSPGGAWYEQYF. The variable domain in full, completed from reference TRBV7-2 and TRBJ2-7, reads GAGVSQSPSNKVTEKGKDVELRCDPISGHTALYWYRQSLGQGLEFLIYFQGNSAPDKSGLPSDRFSAERTGGSVSTLTIQRTQQEDSAVYLCASSPGGAWYEQYFGPGTRLTVT.

The chain recombines TRBV19 with TRBJ1-2; TRBD1 might be the D (5 bases). The CDR3 is made up of 16 amino acids. Looked up from germline, CDR1 is LNHDA and CDR2 is SQIVND (reference sequence). V lost 7 bases, J lost 6 bases, and 24 bases lay in between. The CDR3 region is CASTFRGVQGDHGYTF. The CDR3, as DNA: TGTGCCAGTACATTTCGAGGAGTCCAGGGCGATCATGGCTACACCTTC.

The V call is TRBV13, the J call TRBJ1-1; tentative D call: TRBD1 (5 bases). Germline CDR1 PRHDT, CDR2 FYEKMQ (reference sequence). This CDR3 has 14 amino acids. Between the trimmed V and J ends, which lost 3 bases and 6 bases, there was a span of 14 bases. The chain's CDR3 is CASSFLMQGAEAFF. Here the CDR3 DNA reads TGTGCCAGCAGCTTTCTGATGCAGGGCGCTGAAGCTTTCTTT.

This clone was seen a single time. The rearrangement links TRBV5-1 to TRBJ1-1; 11 bases are a match to TRBD1. Germline lookup yields CDR1 SGHRS and CDR2 YFSETQ. V lost 4 bases, J lost 0 bases, and 5 bases stayed unmatched. The length of the CDR3 is 16 residues. CDR3 DNA: TGCGCCAGCAGCGGACAGGGACAGGGGGTGAACACTGAAGCTTTCTTT. Translated, it gives CASSGQGQGVNTEAFF.

The V and J genes are TRBV30 and TRBJ1-6; D is ambiguous. CDR1 and CDR2 (germline): GTSNPN, SVGIG (reference sequence). The CDR3 consists of 14 residues. With 2 bases removed from V and 10 bases from J, the gap between germline ends came to 15 bases. The CDR3 region is CAWSSARLASPLHF. Here the CDR3 DNA reads TGTGCCTGGAGTTCAGCGCGGTTGGCCTCACCCCTCCACTTT.

The gene calls are TRBV2 and TRBJ1-1; D is possibly TRBD1 (5 bases). V was pared by 6 bases and J by 6 bases, with 23 bases between. The CDR3 is made up of 16 amino acids. Germline lookup yields CDR1 SNHLY and CDR2 FYNNEI. CDR3 residues: CASSDRQRRINPEAFF. As DNA, the CDR3 is TGTGCCAGCAGCGACAGACAGCGTCGGATAAATCCTGAAGCTTTCTTT.

The V and J genes are TRBV11-3 and TRBJ2-1; weak D call: TRBD2 (7 bases). Trimming took off 5 bases at V and 7 bases at J, with 15 bases between the two ends. Germline V CDR1 and CDR2: SGHNT, YENEEA. The CDR3 loop spans 14 amino acids. The CDR3 coding sequence is TGTGCCAGCAGCAAAAGCGGGACAACAAATGAGCAGTTCTTC. Translated, it gives CASSKSGTTNEQFF.

As concerns this clone: A junction end diverges from the germline sequence, so it may reflect a read error. The chain carries TRBV19 and TRBJ1-2; D is unresolved. CDR1 and CDR2 from the germline V gene are LNHDA and SQIVND (reference sequence). This CDR3 spans 15 amino acids. CDR3 loop: CASSMPPGGTYGHTF. The CDR3 DNA sequence: TGTGCCAGTAGTATGCCACCTGGCGGAACCTATGGCCACACCTTC.

The sample holds a few counts of this clone. V is TRBV27 and J is TRBJ2-7, with TRBD2 as a possible D gene (5 bases). V lost 6 bases and J 7 bases, leaving 16 bases between the germline ends. CDR1 MNHEY and CDR2 SMNVEV come from the germline V gene (reference sequence). There are 13 residues in the CDR3. In DNA form, the CDR3 reads TGTGCCAGCAGACCTCTAGGAACGGGAGAGCAGTACTTC. Its translation is CASRPLGTGEQYF.

This sequence joins TRBV2 and TRBJ2-5; D is possibly TRBD1 (7 bases). The CDR3 extends over 14 amino acids. CDR1 SNHLY and CDR2 FYNNEI come from the germline V gene. V was trimmed by 4 bases and J by 5 bases, leaving 14 bases between them. The CDR3 spells CASSGLTGRETQYF. The CDR3 region has the DNA TGTGCCAGCAGTGGCCTGACAGGGAGGGAGACCCAGTACTTC.

This rearrangement joins TRBV7-2 to TRBJ1-6; possible D gene TRBD1, 6 bases. V was shortened by 3 bases and J by 3 bases, with 6 bases between the two germline ends. Germline CDR1 SGHTA, CDR2 FQGNSA. The CDR3 is made up of 14 amino acids. This CDR3 reads CASSLDSYNSPLHF. The CDR3 DNA sequence: TGTGCCAGCAGCTTGGACAGCTATAATTCACCCCTCCACTTT.

The chain is built from TRBV14 and TRBJ2-6; D is unresolved. Germline V gene data show CDR1 as SGHDN and CDR2 as FVKESK. Deletions cut 2 bases from V and 0 bases from J, with 5 bases between. The CDR3 contains 15 residues. As DNA, the CDR3 is TGTGCCAGCAGCCAATTGAGCTCTGGGGCCAACGTCCTGACTTTC. It codes for CASSQLSSGANVLTF.

The gene calls are TRBV19 and TRBJ2-3; 8 bases line up with TRBD1. The CDR3 sequence is 13 residues long. Germline trimming cut 8 bases from V and 1 base from J; bases unmatched to any gene: 2. Germline V lookup: CDR1 LNHDA, CDR2 SQIVND (reference sequence). In nucleotides, the CDR3 is TGTGCCAGTGCCAGGGGGCGCACAGATACGCAGTATTTT. Protein sequence: CASARGRTDTQYF. Supplemented by reference TRBV19 and TRBJ2-3, the full variable domain reads DGGITQSPKYLFRKEGQNVTLSCEQNLNHDAMYWYRQDPGQGLRLIYYSQIVNDFQKGDIAEGYSVSREKKESFPLTVTSAQKNPTAFYLCASARGRTDTQYFGPGTRLTVL.

V and J are TRBV4-1 and TRBJ1-2, with 9 bases matching TRBD1. Germline lookup yields CDR1 MGHRA and CDR2 YSYEKL. The CDR3 contains 16 residues. V was pared by 1 base and J by 3 bases, with 6 bases of the junction left unmatched. CDR3 DNA: TGCGCCAGCAGCCAAGCTCCGGACAGGGGAGACTATGGCTACACCTTC. As protein: CASSQAPDRGDYGYTF.

V gene TRBV24-1 combines with J gene TRBJ2-3, with 7 bases matching TRBD2. Losses at the gene ends were 4 bases for V and 5 bases for J; bases not matched to a gene: 11. The CDR3 consists of 16 residues. Germline V gene lookup returns CDR1 KGHDR and CDR2 SFDVKD. The CDR3 sequence is CATSDPVGLRGDTQYF. The CDR3 DNA is TGTGCCACCAGTGACCCGGTGGGACTAAGGGGAGATACGCAGTATTTT.

The chain couples TRBV4-2 to TRBJ2-7, with TRBD1 matching over 10 bases. This CDR3 is 15 amino acids long. The V and J ends lost 2 bases and 4 bases, in that order; junction bases with no gene match: 5. The germline CDR1 and CDR2 sequences are LGHNA and YNFKEQ. As DNA, the CDR3 is TGTGCCAGCAGCCAACAGCCGGGACAGGGGTACGAGCAGTACTTC. The encoded protein is CASSQQPGQGYEQYF.

The chain is built from TRBV30 and TRBJ2-2, with a tentative D call TRBD2 (6 bases). This CDR3 contains 17 residues. Germline values: CDR1 GTSNPN, CDR2 SVGIG (reference sequence). The ends were cut back, 8 bases at V and 5 bases at J, with 27 bases in the middle. Here the CDR3 DNA reads TGTGCCGGAGGCCGGGCAGGCGGGGACGTTTTGACCGGGGAGCTGTTTTTT. Protein: CAGGRAGGDVLTGELFF.

The CDR3 spells CASNPGKIYGYTF. DNA for the CDR3: TGTGCCAGTAATCCAGGGAAAATCTATGGCTACACCTTC. The chain joins TRBV19 to TRBJ1-2; D may be TRBD1 (5 bases). The V end was cut by 7 bases, the J end by 4 bases, with 13 bases between. Germline V gives CDR1 LNHDA, CDR2 SQIVND (reference sequence). The CDR3 is 13 residues long. The full variable domain, with the rest looked up from reference TRBV19 and TRBJ1-2, is DGGITQSPKYLFRKEGQNVTLSCEQNLNHDAMYWYRQDPGQGLRLIYYSQIVNDFQKGDIAEGYSVSREKKESFPLTVTSAQKNPTAFYLCASNPGKIYGYTFGSGTRLTVV.